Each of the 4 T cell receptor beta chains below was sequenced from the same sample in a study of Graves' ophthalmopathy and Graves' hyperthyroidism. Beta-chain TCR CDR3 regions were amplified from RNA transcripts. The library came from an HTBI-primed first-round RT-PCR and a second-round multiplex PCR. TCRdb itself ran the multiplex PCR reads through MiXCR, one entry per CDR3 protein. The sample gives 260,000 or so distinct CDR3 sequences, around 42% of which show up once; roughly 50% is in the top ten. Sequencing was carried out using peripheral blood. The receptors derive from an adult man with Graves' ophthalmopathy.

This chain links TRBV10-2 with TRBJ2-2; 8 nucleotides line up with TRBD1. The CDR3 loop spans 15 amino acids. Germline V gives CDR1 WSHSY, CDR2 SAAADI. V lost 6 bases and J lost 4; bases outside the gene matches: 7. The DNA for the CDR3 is TGCGCCAGCAGGATACCAGGGGGCGGCACCGGGGAGCTGTTTTTT. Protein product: CASRIPGGGTGELFF.

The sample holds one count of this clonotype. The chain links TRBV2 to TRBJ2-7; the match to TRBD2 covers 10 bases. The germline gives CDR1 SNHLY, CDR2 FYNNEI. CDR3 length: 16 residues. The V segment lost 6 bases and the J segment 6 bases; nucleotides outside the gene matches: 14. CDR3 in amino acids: CASRVLAGGSACEQYF. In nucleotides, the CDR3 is TGTGCCAGCAGGGTCTTAGCGGGGGGCTCTGCCTGCGAGCAGTACTTC. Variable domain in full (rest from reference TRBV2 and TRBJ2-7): EPEVTQTPSHQVTQMGQEVILRCVPISNHLYFYWYRQILGQKVEFLVSFYNNEISEKSEIFDDQFSVERPDGSNFTLKIRSTKLEDSAMYFCASRVLAGGSACEQYFGPGTRLTVT.

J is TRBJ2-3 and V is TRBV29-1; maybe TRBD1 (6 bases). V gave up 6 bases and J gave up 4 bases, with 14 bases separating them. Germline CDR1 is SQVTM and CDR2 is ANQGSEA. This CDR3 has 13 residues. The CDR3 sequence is CSVDDRSSDTQYF. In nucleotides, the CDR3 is TGCAGCGTGGATGACAGGAGTTCAGATACGCAGTATTTT.

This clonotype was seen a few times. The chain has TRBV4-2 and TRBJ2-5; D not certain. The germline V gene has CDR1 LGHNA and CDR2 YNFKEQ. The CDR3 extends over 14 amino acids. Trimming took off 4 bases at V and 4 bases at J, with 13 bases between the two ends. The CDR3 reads CASSRQLVGETQYF. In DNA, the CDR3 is TGTGCCAGCAGCCGTCAGCTCGTGGGAGAGACCCAGTACTTC.